This TCR beta chain was observed in a study of blood T cell repertoires in COVID-19. For the study at large: COVID-19 samples from acute and convalescent phases originated in the United States, Italy and Spain. The cDNA or gDNA used as material had been derived from T cells, B-cell-depleted T cells, or PBMCs.

The method was immunoSEQ multiplex PCR; TCRdb's version includes in-frame clones alone and lacks a portion of them. Seen here are a few hundred thousand clones, approximately 88% observed once, and the top ten hold roughly 0.8%. The CDR3 runs 15 residues. V was shortened by 0 bases and J by 5 bases, with 15 bases between the two germline ends. In germline, CDR1 is SGDLS, CDR2 YYNGEE. The sequence was collected from a woman in her 30s with acute or convalescent COVID-19. Sequenced material: peripheral blood. This sequence joins TRBV9 and TRBJ2-7; tentatively, D is TRBD1 (5 bases). The CDR3: CASSVGEGALDEQYF. CDR3 sequence (DNA): TGTGCCAGCAGCGTAGGGGAAGGGGCACTGGACGAGCAGTACTTC. The full variable domain, completed using reference TRBV9 and TRBJ2-7, is DSGVTQTPKHLITATGQRVTLRCSPRSGDLSVYWYQQSLDQGLQFLIQYYNGEERAKGNILERFSAQQFPDLHSELNLSSLELGDSALYFCASSVGEGALDEQYFGPGTRLTVT.